One sample yielded the 7 T cell receptor beta chains listed below, sequenced in a study of T cell clonality in common variable immunodeficiency. This table comes from immunoSEQ multiplex PCR, and its TCRdb copy is limited to in-frame clones, with some not included. This repertoire holds 25,000 or so clones, and none appear only once. Antigens for these TCRs are unknown. Study-wide findings and caveats: In common variable immunodeficiency, TCR beta chains reportedly carried fewer deletions and N-nucleotide insertions.

What was sequenced was peripheral blood mononuclear cells. The receptor source for this set is a human donor with common variable immunodeficiency.

In its sample, this clone was seen a few times. The CDR3 end lies 3 residues beyond the end of the read and is filled in from the germline J gene. The chain couples TRBV30 to TRBJ1-6, with TRBD1 as a possible D gene (6 bases). The germline gives CDR1 GTSNPN, CDR2 SVGIG (reference sequence). The CDR3 length is 13 residues. Trimming left V 1 base short and J 6 bases short, with 7 bases between. This CDR3 reads CAWSAQGNSPLHF. The covered CDR3 bases are TGTGCCTGGAGTGCACAGGGTAATTCACCC.

This clone has more than one count but fewer than ten. The CDR3 extends 3 residues past the end of the read, so its final part is completed from the germline J gene. The V call is TRBV7-9, the J call TRBJ2-5; D is possibly TRBD1 (6 bases). Between the trimmed V and J ends, which lost 1 base and 4 bases, there was a span of 13 bases. The CDR3 is made up of 15 amino acids. Germline-derived CDR1 and CDR2 are SEHNR and FQNEAQ (reference sequence). The CDR3 DNA, read in part, is TGTGCCAGCAGCTTAGGGCAGGGGCTTTCAGAGACC. Its protein product is CASSLGQGLSET. The entire CDR3 reads CASSLGQGLSETQYF. Full variable domain (missing parts from reference TRBV7-9 and TRBJ2-5): DTGVSQNPRHKITKRGQNVTFRCDPISEHNRLYWYRQTLGQGPEFLTYFQNEAQLEKSRLLSDRFSAERPKGSFSTLEIQRTEQGDSAMYLCASSLGQGLSETQYFGPGTRLLVL.

About this clone itself: The CDR3 goes on 3 residues after the read ends, and that part is filled in from the germline J gene. The rearrangement joins TRBV20-1 to TRBJ2-3; a possible D gene is TRBD1 (6 bases). Trimming shortened V by 1 base and J by 2 bases, and 13 bases separated the two germline ends. Germline V CDR1 and CDR2: DFQATT, SNEGSKA (reference sequence). There are 15 residues in the CDR3. CDR3 residues: CSARAWTAATDTQYF. The DNA read from the CDR3 is TGCAGTGCTAGAGCATGGACAGCGGCCACAGATACG.

This clone was recorded many times. The sequence runs out 3 residues before the end of the CDR3; the remainder is reconstructed from the germline J gene. The rearrangement uses TRBV19 and TRBJ1-5; 10 bases align to TRBD1. The CDR3 is made up of 17 amino acids. CDR1 LNHDA and CDR2 SQIVND come from the germline V gene (reference sequence). After removal of 8 bases from V and 0 bases from J, the junction contained 10 bases not matched to a gene. This CDR3 is CASSPRDRGDSNQPQHF. CDR3 DNA (partial): TGTGCCAGTTCTCCCCGGGACAGGGGAGATAGCAATCAGCCC.

Of note for this clone: The read finishes 3 residues shy of the CDR3 end, and the germline J gene is used to complete it. The chain combines TRBV5-1 with TRBJ2-7; no reliable D call. V lost 4 bases and J lost 0, with 11 bases in between. The CDR3 spans 14 residues. Per the germline V gene, CDR1 is SGHRS and CDR2 is YFSETQ. The CDR3 bases that were read are TGCGCCAGCAGCATCAGGCCTGCCTCCTACGAG. This codes for CASSIRPASYE. The CDR3 as a whole reads CASSIRPASYEQYF.

This clone was seen ten or more times. The CDR3 extends 3 residues past the end of the read, so its final part is completed from the germline J gene. This chain links TRBV19 with TRBJ1-1; TRBD1 is a possible D gene (6 bases). CDR3 length: 14 amino acids. Germline assignment: CDR1 LNHDA and CDR2 SQIVND (reference sequence). Trimming stripped 5 bases from V and 7 bases from J, with 17 bases between. CDR3 in amino acids: CASSGEGEVFEAFF. CDR3 bases read: TGTGCCAGTAGTGGGGAGGGGGAAGTATTTGAA.

This clone has ten or more counts. Partial CDR3 DNA: TGCAGCGTTGTGCGAGTCACAGATACG. The encoded protein is CSVVRVTDT. The whole CDR3 sequence reads CSVVRVTDTQYF. The chain combines TRBV29-1 with TRBJ2-3; D gene uncertain. The read terminates 3 residues before the CDR3 end, so the remaining end is supplied by the germline J gene. The CDR3 spans 12 residues. Germline CDR1 and CDR2: SQVTM and ANQGSEA. The ends were cut back, 4 bases at V and 2 bases at J, with 7 bases in the middle.